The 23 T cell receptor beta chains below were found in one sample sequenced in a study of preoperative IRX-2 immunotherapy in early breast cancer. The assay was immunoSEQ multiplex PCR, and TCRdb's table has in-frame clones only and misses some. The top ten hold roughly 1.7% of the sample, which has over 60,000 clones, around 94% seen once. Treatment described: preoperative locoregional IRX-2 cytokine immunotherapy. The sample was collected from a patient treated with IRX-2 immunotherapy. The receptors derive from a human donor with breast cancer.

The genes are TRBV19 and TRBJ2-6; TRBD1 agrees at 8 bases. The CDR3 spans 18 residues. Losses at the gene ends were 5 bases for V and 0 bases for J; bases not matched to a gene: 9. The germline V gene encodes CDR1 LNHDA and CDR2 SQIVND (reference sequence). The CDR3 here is CASSPFQGAFSGANVLTF. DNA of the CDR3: TGTGCCAGTAGTCCGTTCCAGGGGGCCTTCTCTGGGGCCAACGTCCTGACTTTC.

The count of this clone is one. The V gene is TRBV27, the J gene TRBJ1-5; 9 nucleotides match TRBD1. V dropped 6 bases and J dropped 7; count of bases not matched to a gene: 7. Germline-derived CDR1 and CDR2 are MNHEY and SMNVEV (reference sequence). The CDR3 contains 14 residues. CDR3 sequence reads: CASSRQGGRQPQHF. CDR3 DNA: TGTGCCAGCAGCCGACAGGGGGGTCGCCAGCCCCAGCATTTT.

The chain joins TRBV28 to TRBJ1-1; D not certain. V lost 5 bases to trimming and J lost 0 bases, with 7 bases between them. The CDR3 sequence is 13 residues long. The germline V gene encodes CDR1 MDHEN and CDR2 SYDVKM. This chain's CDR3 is CASSPTLNTEAFF. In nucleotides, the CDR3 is TGTGCCAGCAGTCCCACACTGAACACTGAAGCTTTCTTT. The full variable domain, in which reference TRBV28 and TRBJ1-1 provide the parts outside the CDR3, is DVKVTQSSRYLVKRTGEKVFLECVQDMDHENMFWYRQDPGLGLRLIYFSYDVKMKEKGDIPEGYSVSREKKERFSLILESASTNQTSMYLCASSPTLNTEAFFGQGTRLTVV.

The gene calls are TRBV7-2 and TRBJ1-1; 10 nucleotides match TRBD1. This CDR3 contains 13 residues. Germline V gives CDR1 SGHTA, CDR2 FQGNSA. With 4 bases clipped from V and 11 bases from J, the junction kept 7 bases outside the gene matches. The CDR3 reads CASSSSPGQGAFF. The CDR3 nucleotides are TGTGCCAGCAGCTCCTCCCCGGGACAGGGGGCTTTCTTT.

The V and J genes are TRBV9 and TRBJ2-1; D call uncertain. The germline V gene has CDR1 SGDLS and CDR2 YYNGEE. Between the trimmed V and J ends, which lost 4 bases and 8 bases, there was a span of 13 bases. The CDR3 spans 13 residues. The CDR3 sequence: CASSSRLGYEQFF. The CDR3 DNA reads TGTGCCAGCAGCTCACGACTCGGTTATGAGCAGTTCTTC.

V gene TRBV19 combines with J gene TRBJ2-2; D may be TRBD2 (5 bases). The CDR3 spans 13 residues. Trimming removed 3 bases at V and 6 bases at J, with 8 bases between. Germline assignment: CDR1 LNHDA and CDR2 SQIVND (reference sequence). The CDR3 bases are TGTGCCAGTAGTATTATGGAGGCCGGGGAGCTGTTTTTT. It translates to CASSIMEAGELFF.

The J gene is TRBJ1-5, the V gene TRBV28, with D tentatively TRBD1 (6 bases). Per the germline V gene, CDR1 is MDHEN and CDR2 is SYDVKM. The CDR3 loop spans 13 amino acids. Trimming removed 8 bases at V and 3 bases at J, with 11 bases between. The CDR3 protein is CASGDTHNQPQHF. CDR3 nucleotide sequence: TGTGCCAGCGGGGACACACACAATCAGCCCCAGCATTTT. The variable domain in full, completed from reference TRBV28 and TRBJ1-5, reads DVKVTQSSRYLVKRTGEKVFLECVQDMDHENMFWYRQDPGLGLRLIYFSYDVKMKEKGDIPEGYSVSREKKERFSLILESASTNQTSMYLCASGDTHNQPQHFGDGTRLSIL.

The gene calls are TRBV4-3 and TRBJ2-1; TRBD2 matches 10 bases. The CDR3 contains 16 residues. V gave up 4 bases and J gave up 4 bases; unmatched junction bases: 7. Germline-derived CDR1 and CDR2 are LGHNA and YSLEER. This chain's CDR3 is CASSRSGTSEYNEQFF. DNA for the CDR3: TGCGCCAGCAGCCGTTCCGGGACTAGCGAATACAATGAGCAGTTCTTC.

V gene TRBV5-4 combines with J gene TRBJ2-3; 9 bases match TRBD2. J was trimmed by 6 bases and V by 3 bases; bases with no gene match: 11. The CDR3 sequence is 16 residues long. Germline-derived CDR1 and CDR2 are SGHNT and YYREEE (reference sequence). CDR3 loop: CASSSRVAGELDTQYF. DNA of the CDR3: TGTGCCAGCAGCTCCAGGGTAGCGGGGGAGTTGGATACGCAGTATTTT.

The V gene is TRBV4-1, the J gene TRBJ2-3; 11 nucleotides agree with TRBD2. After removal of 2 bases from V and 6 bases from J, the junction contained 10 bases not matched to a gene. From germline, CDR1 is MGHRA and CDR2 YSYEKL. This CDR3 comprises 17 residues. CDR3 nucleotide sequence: TGCGCCAGCAGCCAATCGCCGGGACTAGCGGTACTGGATACGCAGTATTTT. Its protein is CASSQSPGLAVLDTQYF.

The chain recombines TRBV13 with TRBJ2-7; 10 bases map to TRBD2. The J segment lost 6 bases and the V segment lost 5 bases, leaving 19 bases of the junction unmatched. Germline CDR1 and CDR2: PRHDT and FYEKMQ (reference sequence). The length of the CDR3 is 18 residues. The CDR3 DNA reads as TGTGCCAGCAGCATCCAACTAGCGGGAAGTCTTAGGGCTCGCGAGCAGTACTTC. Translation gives CASSIQLAGSLRAREQYF.

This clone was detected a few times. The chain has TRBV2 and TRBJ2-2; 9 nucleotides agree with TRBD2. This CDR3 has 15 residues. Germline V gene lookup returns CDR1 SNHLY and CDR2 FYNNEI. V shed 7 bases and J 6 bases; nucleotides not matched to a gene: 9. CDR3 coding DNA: TGTGCCAGCACTAATAGCGGGAGAGGTTCCGGGGAGCTGTTTTTT. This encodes CASTNSGRGSGELFF.

The DNA of the CDR3 is TGTGCCAGCAGTTTTTCAATCGGACAGACTGCCTACGAGCAGTACTTC. It translates to CASSFSIGQTAYEQYF. The rearrangement links TRBV27 to TRBJ2-7, with D possibly TRBD1 on 6 matching bases. V was clipped by 3 bases and J by 2 bases, with 17 bases between them. Germline V CDR1 and CDR2: MNHEY, SMNVEV (reference sequence). This CDR3 has 16 amino acids.

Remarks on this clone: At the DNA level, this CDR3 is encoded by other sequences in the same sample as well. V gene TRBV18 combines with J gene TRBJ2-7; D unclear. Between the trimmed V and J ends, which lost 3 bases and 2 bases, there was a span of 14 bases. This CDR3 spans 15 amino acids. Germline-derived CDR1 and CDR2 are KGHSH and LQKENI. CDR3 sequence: CASSPDLGAAYEQYF. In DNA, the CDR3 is TGTGCCAGCTCACCCGATCTGGGTGCAGCCTACGAGCAGTACTTC.

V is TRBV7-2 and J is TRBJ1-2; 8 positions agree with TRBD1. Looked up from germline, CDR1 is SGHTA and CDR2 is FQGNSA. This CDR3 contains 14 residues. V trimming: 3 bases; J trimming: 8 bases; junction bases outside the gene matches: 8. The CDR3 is CASSFYGQGGGYTF. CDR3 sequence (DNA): TGTGCCAGCAGCTTCTACGGACAGGGAGGAGGCTACACCTTC. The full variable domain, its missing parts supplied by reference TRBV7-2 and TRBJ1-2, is GAGVSQSPSNKVTEKGKDVELRCDPISGHTALYWYRQSLGQGLEFLIYFQGNSAPDKSGLPSDRFSAERTGGSVSTLTIQRTQQEDSAVYLCASSFYGQGGGYTFGSGTRLTVV.

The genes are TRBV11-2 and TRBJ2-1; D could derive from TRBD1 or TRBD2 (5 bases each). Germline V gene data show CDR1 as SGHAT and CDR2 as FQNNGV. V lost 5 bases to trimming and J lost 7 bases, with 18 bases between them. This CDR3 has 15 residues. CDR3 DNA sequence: TGTGCCAGCAGCATTACCGGGACCGCCGGGAATGAGCAGTTCTTC. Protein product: CASSITGTAGNEQFF.

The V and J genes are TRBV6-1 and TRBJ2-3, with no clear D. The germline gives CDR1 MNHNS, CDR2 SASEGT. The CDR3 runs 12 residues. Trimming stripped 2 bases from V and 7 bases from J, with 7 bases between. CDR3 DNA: TGTGCCAGCAGTGAAATAGGCTATACGCAGTATTTT. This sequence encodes CASSEIGYTQYF.

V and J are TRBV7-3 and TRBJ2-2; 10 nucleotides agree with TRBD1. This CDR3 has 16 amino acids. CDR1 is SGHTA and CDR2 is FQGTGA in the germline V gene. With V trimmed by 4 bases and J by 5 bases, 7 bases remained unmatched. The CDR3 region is CASSSQTGGWTGELFF. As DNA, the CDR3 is TGTGCCAGCAGCTCGCAGACAGGGGGCTGGACCGGGGAGCTGTTTTTT.

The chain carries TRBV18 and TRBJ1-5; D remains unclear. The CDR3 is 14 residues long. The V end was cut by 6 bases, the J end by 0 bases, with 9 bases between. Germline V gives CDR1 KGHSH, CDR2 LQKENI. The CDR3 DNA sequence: TGTGCCAGCTCCCTCGAGGTTAGCAATCAGCCCCAGCATTTT. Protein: CASSLEVSNQPQHF.

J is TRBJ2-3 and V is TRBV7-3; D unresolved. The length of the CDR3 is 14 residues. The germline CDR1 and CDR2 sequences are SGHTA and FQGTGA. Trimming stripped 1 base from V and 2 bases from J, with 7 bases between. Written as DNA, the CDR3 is TGTGCCAGCAGCTTAAACCAGATCACAGATACGCAGTATTTT. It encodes CASSLNQITDTQYF.

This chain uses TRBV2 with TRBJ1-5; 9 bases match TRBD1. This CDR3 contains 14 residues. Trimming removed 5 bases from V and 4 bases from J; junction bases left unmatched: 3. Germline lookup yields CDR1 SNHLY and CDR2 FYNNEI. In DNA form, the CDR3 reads TGTGCCAGCAGTCTGACAGGGGGAAATCAGCCCCAGCATTTT. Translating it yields CASSLTGGNQPQHF.

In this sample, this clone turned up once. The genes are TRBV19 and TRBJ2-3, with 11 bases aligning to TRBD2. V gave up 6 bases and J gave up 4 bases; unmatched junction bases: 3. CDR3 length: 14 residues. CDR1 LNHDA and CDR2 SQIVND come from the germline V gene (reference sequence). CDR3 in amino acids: CASSTSGGSDTQYF. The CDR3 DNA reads TGTGCCAGTAGCACTAGCGGGGGATCAGATACGCAGTATTTT.

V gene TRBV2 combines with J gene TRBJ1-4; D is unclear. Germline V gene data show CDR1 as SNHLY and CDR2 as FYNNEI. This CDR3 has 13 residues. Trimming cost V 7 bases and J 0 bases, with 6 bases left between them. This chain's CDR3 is CASKGATNEKLFF. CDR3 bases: TGTGCCAGCAAGGGCGCAACTAATGAAAAACTGTTTTTT.